The T cell receptor beta chain under discussion was sequenced for a study of T cell changes during pregnancy in multiple sclerosis. The V gene's germline CDR1 is MRHNA and CDR2 SNTAGT. The CDR3 sequence is 14 residues long. V trimming: 0 bases; J trimming: 8 bases; junction bases outside the gene matches: 4. Using immunoSEQ multiplex PCR, the repertoire was profiled, and TCRdb retains in-frame clones only, with some absent. The sample consists of 40,000 or so clones, about 92% of them appearing once. The sequence came from a female donor with multiple sclerosis, enrolled in a pregnancy study. The chain uses TRBV6-4 and TRBJ2-1, with 7 bases that match TRBD1. The sample was CD8+ T cells from peripheral blood mononuclear cells, taken in the third trimester of pregnancy. In nucleotides, the CDR3 is TGTGCCAGCAGTGACTCTTCCGACAGGGATGAGCAGTTCTTC. As protein: CASSDSSDRDEQFF.